The sequence of this TCR beta chain was determined in a study of shared clonotypes between healthy human individuals. Whole-study findings and limits: A limitation of the genetic and exposure-history diversity represented arose from few donors.

Repertoires were generated with immunoSEQ multiplex PCR, while TCRdb's copy carries only in-frame clones and drops some. The repertoire consists of approximately 2.3 million clones, with just over 90% occurring once and the leading ten covering 0.3% to 0.4%. The V segment lost 3 bases and the J segment 7 bases; nucleotides outside the gene matches: 8. This CDR3 region has 14 residues. Germline assignment: CDR1 GTSNPN and CDR2 SVGIG (reference sequence). Comments on this clone: The antigen remains undetermined.

The rearrangement uses TRBV30 and TRBJ2-1, with 8 bases lining up with TRBD2. The receptor's source is a young man in good health. Some clones in this sample may be carry-over from other donors' samples. Sample: naive CD4+ T cells from PBMCs. The subset was: CD45RA+ positively selected. CDR3 sequence: CAWRYLAGRNEQFF. In DNA form, the CDR3 reads TGTGCCTGGAGGTATCTAGCGGGTAGGAATGAGCAGTTCTTC. Supplemented by reference TRBV30 and TRBJ2-1, the full variable domain reads SQTIHQWPATLVQPVGSPLSLECTVEGTSNPNLYWYRQAAGRGLQLLFYSVGIGQISSEVPQNLSASRPQDRQFILSSKKLLLSDSGFYLCAWRYLAGRNEQFFGPGTRLTVL.